This TCR beta chain was sequenced during a study of T cells in Graves' hyperthyroidism and ophthalmopathy (dated by TCRdb to between 2017 and 2020). Some background on the complete study: Peripheral blood was sampled at the time of initial diagnosis, prior to any treatment. To identify distinguishing TCR V-J signatures, a discovery cohort of 100 or so patients was used, comprising 40 to 45 with Graves' ophthalmopathy and roughly 60 with stable Graves' hyperthyroidism. Whether ophthalmopathy could be predicted prospectively was tested in an independent validation cohort made up of 18 hyperthyroidism patients plus 17 patients who later progressed to ophthalmopathy. For training and testing, the 110 or so patients in the discovery cohort were randomly divided in a 7:3 ratio. Thyroid tissue and blood T-cell repertoires from roughly six Graves' hyperthyroidism patients were also compared in the study. Once sampling was done, hyperthyroidism patients were given methimazole at a starting dose of 30 mg daily, whereas ophthalmopathy patients were given high-dose intravenous methylprednisolone. According to the paper, TCR Vbeta CDR3 sequencing was carried out on about 140 peripheral blood samples, which came from about 45 ophthalmopathy, around 74 hyperthyroidism and around 17 progressor patients.

Trimming at the junction amounts to 5 bases on V and 3 bases on J, and the germline ends lie 17 bases apart. From the cysteine through the phenylalanine, the CDR3 covers 15 amino acids. The kept DNA is CDR3 alone, 45 bases in frame from the first base. Looking up the germline V gene (reference sequence) yields CDR1 DFQATT and CDR2 SNEGSKA. This clonotype was detected ten times or more. This receptor's antigen is unknown. Per-base qualities were not stored, and no clone one base away is much larger. Overall study outcomes, separate from this receptor: In validation, the model predicted progression to ophthalmopathy with about 71% sensitivity and about 73% specificity, a median of about six months before onset. Blood samples also contained most of the expanded thyroid clonotypes (frequency above 0.001), which suggests that blood repertoires may reflect thyroid immune responses. In cross-validation, a model built on a 13 V-J signature told ophthalmopathy apart from stable hyperthyroidism with approximately 90% sensitivity and around 83% specificity, and in testing the same model reached 80%/75%. No statistical method was used to fix the sample size in advance, and group allocation was not hidden from the investigators.

The TCR beta CDR3 regions were amplified from RNA transcripts. The first round of RT-PCR for the TCR CDR3 was performed with the HTBI primer set and the Qiagen OneStep RT-PCR kit. Libraries were constructed in a second round of multiplex PCR, after which size selection and purification were carried out. Libraries were sequenced paired-end with 100 bp reads on an Illumina HiSeq2000. The original methods were these. SOAPnuke was used to process the raw data, throwing out any read that contained adapters or uncalled bases, had a mean Phred below 15, or lacked an exact constant-primer or identifier match. COPE v1.2.5 was used to merge high-quality paired reads, and clonotypes were defined as unique nucleotide sequences. MiTCR v1.1 was used to align clonotypes to the IMGT TRBV, TRBD and TRBJ reference segments. Analysis was restricted to V-J combinations with a frequency above 0.0001, which covered roughly 99% of repertoires. A TCS score was defined as the ratio between F50 (clonal expansion) and ExV (chaos), using BLOSUM62-based TCRdist between CDR3 peptides within each V-J. Welch's t-statistics and random forest reduced approximately 520 V-J features to roughly 13, which were used in a naive Bayes classifier (R e1071). TCRdb reran the public reads through fastp at Q25 and MiXCR, keeping productive beta chains. Duplicate CDR3 protein sequences are folded into a single record with the most common DNA and genes. TCRdb assigned the V and J calls; the authors' analysis was not used. Within this sample are around 620,000 distinct CDR3 sequences, with 14% of them counted one time only. The ten largest account for about 6.6% of the sample.

Ophthalmopathy patients had moderately to severely active disease, with a Clinical Activity Score of 3 or more, a NOSPECS grade of 4 or more, and a disease duration of less than 3 months. The study excluded patients with uncontrolled infections, other autoimmune diseases, pregnancy or lactation. Diagnoses were based on clinical symptoms, serum thyroxine and TRAb, thyroid ultrasound and orbital computed tomography. PBMCs were separated from around 9.1 ml of fresh peripheral blood using Ficoll-Paque density gradient centrifugation. Total RNA was extracted using Trizol reagent, and RNA quality was assessed on an Agilent 2100 Bioanalyzer.

The sample comprised blood. The receptor's source is a woman between 18 and 29 years old with Graves' ophthalmopathy. The receptor chain draws on TRBV20-1 and TRBJ1-5; no D gene call is confident. The encoded CDR3 is CSASFYQANNQPQHF. The DNA reads TGCAGTGCTTCCTTCTATCAGGCTAACAATCAGCCCCAGCATTTT.